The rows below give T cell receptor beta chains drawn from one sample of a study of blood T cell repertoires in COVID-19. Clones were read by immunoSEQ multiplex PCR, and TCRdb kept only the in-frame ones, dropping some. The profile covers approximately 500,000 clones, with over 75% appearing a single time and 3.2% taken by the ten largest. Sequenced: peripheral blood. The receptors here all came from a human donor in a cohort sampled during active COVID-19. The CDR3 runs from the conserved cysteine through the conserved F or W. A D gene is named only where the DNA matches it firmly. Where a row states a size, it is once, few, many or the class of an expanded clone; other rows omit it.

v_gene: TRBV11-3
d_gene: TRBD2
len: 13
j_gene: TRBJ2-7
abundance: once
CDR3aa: CASSPGTTSEQYF
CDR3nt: TGTGCCAGCAGTCCCGGGACTACGAGCGAGCAGTACTTC

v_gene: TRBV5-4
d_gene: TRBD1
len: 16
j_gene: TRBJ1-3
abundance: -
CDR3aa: CASSILDRGSGNTIYF
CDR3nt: TGTGCCAGCAGCATACTTGACAGGGGCTCTGGAAACACCATATATTTT

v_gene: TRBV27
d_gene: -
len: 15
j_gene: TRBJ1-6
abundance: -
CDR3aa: CASSGPGQSNSPLHF
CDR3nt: TGTGCCAGCAGTGGCCCTGGACAGAGTAATTCACCCCTCCACTTT

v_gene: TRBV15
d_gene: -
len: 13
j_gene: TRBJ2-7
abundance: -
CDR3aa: CATSRDRGYEQYF
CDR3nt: TGTGCCACCAGCAGAGATAGGGGCTACGAGCAGTACTTC

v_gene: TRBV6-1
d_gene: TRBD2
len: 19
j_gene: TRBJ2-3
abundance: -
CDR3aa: CASSETLAGGPARTDTQYF
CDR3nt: TGTGCCAGCAGTGAAACACTAGCGGGAGGGCCAGCCCGCACAGATACGCAGTATTTT

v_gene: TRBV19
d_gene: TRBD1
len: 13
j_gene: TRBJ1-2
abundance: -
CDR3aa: CATYRDSRRGYTF
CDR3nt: TGTGCCACCTACCGGGACAGCCGTAGAGGCTACACCTTC

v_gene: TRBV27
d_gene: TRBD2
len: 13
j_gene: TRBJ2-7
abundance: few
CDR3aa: CACGLAGAYEQYF
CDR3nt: TGTGCCTGCGGACTAGCGGGAGCCTACGAGCAGTACTTC

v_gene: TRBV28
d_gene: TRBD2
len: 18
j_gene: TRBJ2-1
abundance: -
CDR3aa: CASTVPGLAGVRNNEQFF
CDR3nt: TGTGCCAGCACCGTCCCGGGACTAGCGGGAGTCCGGAACAATGAGCAGTTCTTC

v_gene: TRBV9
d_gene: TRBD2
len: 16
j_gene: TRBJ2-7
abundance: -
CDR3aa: CASSPSQREGRVKQYF
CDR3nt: TGTGCCAGCAGCCCCAGTCAGCGGGAGGGCCGAGTTAAGCAGTACTTC

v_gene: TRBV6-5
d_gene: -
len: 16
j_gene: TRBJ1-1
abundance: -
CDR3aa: CASSYLWAGMATEAFF
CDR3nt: TGTGCCAGCAGTTACTTGTGGGCGGGCATGGCCACTGAAGCTTTCTTT

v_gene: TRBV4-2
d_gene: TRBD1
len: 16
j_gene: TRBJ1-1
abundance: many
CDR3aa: CASSQAGTGMNTEAFF
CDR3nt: TGTGCCAGCAGCCAAGCCGGGACAGGGATGAACACTGAAGCTTTCTTT

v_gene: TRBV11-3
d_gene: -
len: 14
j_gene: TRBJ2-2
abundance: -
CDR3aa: CASSPRSGDGELFF
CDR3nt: TGTGCCAGCAGTCCCCGGAGTGGTGACGGGGAGCTGTTTTTT

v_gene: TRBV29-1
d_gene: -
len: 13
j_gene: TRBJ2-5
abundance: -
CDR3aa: CSSRTESQETQYF
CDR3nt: TGCAGTTCTAGGACAGAATCACAAGAGACCCAGTACTTC

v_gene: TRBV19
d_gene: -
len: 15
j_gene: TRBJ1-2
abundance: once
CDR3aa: CASRLTLTDTYGYTF
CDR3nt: TGTGCCAGTAGACTGACCCTGACAGACACCTATGGCTACACCTTC

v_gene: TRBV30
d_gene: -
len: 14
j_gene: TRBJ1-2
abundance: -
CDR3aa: CAWSPWEGPEGYTF
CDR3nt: TGTGCCTGGAGCCCGTGGGAGGGGCCGGAGGGCTACACCTTC

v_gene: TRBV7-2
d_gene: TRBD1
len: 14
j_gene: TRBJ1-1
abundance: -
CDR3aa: CASSFRQGYTEAFF
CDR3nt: TGTGCCAGCAGCTTTCGACAGGGTTACACTGAAGCTTTCTTT

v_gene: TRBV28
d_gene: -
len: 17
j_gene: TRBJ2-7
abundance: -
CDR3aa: CASSLRPGGGKVYEQYF
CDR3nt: TGTGCCAGCAGTTTACGGCCGGGAGGGGGCAAAGTCTACGAGCAGTACTTC

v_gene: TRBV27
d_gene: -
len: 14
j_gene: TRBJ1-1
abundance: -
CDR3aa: CASSLSRGSTEAFF
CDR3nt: TGTGCCAGCAGTTTATCCCGGGGATCCACTGAAGCTTTCTTT

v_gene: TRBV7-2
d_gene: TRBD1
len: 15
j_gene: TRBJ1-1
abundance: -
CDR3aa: CASSLDGTVITEAFF
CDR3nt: TGTGCCAGCAGCTTGGACGGGACAGTTATAACTGAAGCTTTCTTT

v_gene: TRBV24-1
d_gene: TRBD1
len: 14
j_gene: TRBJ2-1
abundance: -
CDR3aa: CATKTARGQGPMFF
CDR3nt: TGTGCCACCAAGACCGCTCGAGGACAGGGCCCTATGTTCTTC

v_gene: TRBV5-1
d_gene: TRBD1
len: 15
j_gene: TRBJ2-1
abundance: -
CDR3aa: CASSLMAGGGNEQFF
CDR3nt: TGCGCCAGCAGCTTGATGGCAGGGGGCGGGAATGAGCAGTTCTTC

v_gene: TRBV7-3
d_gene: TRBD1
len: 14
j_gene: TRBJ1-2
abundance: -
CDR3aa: CASSLGGQGYGYTF
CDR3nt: TGTGCCAGCAGCTTAGGGGGACAGGGCTATGGCTACACCTTC

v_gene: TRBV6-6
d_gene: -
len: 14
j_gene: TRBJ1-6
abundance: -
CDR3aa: CASSPRQGNSPLHF
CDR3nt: TGTGCCAGCAGTCCTAGGCAGGGAAATTCACCCCTCCACTTT

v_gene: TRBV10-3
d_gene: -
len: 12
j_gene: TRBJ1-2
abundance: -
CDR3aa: CAITGENYGYTF
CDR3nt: TGTGCCATCACGGGGGAGAACTATGGCTACACCTTC

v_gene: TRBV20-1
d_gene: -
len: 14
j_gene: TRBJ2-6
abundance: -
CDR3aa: CSASGGTGANVLTF
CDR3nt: TGCAGTGCTAGTGGAGGGACAGGGGCCAACGTCCTGACTTTC

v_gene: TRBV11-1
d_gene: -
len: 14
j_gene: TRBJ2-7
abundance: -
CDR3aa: CASSFDRSSYEQYF
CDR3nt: TGTGCCAGCAGCTTTGACAGAAGCTCCTACGAGCAGTACTTC

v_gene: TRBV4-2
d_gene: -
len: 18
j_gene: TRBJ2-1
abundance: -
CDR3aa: CASSQEGTTGSSYNEQFF
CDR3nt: TGTGCCAGCAGCCAAGAGGGAACCACAGGGAGCTCCTACAATGAGCAGTTCTTC

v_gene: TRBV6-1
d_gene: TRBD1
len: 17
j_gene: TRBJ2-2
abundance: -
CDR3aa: CASSDKRPGQGTGELFF
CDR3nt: TGTGCCAGCAGTGATAAGAGGCCGGGACAGGGGACCGGGGAGCTGTTTTTT

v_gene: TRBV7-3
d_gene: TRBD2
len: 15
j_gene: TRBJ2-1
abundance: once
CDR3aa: CASSSGLAAYNEQFF
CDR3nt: TGTGCCAGCAGCTCGGGACTAGCGGCCTACAATGAGCAGTTCTTC

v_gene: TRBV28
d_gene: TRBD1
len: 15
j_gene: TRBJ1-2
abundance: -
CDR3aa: CASSQTPDRAYGYTF
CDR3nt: TGTGCCAGCAGTCAAACCCCGGACAGGGCCTATGGCTACACCTTC

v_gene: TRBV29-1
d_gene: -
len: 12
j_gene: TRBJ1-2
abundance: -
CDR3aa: CSVSGPSYGYTF
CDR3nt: TGCAGCGTTTCAGGGCCCTCCTATGGCTACACCTTC

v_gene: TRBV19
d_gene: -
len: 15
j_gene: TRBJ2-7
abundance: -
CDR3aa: CASSISADGTYEQYF
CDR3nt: TGTGCCAGTAGTATTAGCGCGGACGGTACCTACGAGCAGTACTTC

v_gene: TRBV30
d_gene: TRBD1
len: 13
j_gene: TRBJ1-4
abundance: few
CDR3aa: CALGTGANEKLFF
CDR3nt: TGTGCCTTAGGGACAGGGGCTAATGAAAAACTGTTTTTT

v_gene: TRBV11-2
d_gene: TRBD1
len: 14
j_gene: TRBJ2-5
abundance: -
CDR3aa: CASSSDRGQETQYF
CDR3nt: TGTGCCAGCAGCTCGGACAGGGGCCAAGAGACCCAGTACTTC

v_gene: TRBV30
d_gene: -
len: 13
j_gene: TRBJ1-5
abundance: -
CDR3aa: CAWSVSPSQPQHF
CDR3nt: TGTGCCTGGAGTGTTTCTCCTTCTCAGCCCCAGCATTTT

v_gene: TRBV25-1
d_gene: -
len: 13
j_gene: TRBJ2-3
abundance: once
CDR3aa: CASSVAGPDTQYF
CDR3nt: TGTGCCAGCAGTGTGGCGGGCCCAGATACGCAGTATTTT

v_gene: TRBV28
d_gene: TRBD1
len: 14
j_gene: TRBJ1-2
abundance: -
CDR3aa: CASRFWQGARGYTF
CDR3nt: TGTGCCAGCAGGTTCTGGCAGGGGGCGCGGGGCTACACCTTC

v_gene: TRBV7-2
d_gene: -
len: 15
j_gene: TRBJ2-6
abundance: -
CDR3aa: CASSLGASGANVLTF
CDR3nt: TGTGCCAGCAGCTTAGGCGCCTCTGGGGCCAACGTCCTGACTTTC

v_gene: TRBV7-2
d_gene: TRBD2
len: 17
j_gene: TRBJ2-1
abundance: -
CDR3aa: CASSLSSGIASYNEQFF
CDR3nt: TGTGCCAGCAGTCTATCTAGCGGAATCGCCTCCTACAATGAGCAGTTCTTC

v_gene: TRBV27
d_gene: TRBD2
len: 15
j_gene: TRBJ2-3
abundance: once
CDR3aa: CASSSMREGGDTQYF
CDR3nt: TGTGCCAGCAGTTCTATGCGGGAGGGTGGAGATACGCAGTATTTT

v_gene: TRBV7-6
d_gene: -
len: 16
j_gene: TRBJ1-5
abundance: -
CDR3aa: CASSPRHGGQNQPQHF
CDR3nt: TGTGCCAGCAGTCCCAGACACGGGGGGCAGAATCAGCCCCAGCATTTT

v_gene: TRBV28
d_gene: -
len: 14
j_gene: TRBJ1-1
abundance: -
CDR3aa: CASIGRDRDTEAFF
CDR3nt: TGTGCCAGCATCGGCCGGGATCGCGACACTGAAGCTTTCTTT

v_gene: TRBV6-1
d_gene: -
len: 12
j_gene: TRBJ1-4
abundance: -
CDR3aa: CASSELREKLFF
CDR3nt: TGTGCCAGCAGTGAACTGAGGGAAAAACTGTTTTTT

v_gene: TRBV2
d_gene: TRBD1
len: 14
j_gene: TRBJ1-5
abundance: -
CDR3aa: CASRRGPGNQPQHF
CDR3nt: TGTGCCAGCAGGAGGGGGCCTGGCAATCAGCCCCAGCATTTT